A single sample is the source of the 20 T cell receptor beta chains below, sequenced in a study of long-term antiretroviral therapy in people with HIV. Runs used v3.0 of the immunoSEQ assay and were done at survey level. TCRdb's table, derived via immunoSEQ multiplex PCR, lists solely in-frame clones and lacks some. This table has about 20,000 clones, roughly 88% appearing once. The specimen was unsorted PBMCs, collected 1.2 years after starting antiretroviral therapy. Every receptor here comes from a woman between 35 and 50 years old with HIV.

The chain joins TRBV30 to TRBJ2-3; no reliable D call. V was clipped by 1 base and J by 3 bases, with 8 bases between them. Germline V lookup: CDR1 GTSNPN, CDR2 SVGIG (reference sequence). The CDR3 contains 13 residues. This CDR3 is CAWSGIGTDTQYF. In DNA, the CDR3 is TGTGCCTGGAGTGGCATAGGGACAGATACGCAGTATTTT.

CDR3 protein: CASSLGLAGGYNEQFF. CDR3 bases: TGCGCCAGCAGCTTGGGATTAGCGGGAGGATACAATGAGCAGTTCTTC. The chain recombines TRBV5-1 with TRBJ2-1, with TRBD2 identical over 10 bases. There are 16 residues in the CDR3. Trimming cost V 0 bases and J 4 bases; bases outside gene matches: 4. Germline V gene lookup returns CDR1 SGHRS and CDR2 YFSETQ.

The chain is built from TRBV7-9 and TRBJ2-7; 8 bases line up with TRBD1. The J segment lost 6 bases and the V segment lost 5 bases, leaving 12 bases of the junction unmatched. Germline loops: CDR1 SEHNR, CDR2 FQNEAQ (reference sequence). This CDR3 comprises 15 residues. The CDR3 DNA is TGTGCCAGCAGCGTAACCGGGACAGGCGGGGTCGAGCAGTACTTC. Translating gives CASSVTGTGGVEQYF.

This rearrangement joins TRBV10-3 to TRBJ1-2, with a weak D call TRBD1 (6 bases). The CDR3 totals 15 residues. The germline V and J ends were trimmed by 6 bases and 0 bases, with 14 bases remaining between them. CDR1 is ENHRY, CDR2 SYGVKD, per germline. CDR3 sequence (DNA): TGTGCCATCAGGGCAGGCCCAGGGGCTAACTATGGCTACACCTTC. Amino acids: CAIRAGPGANYGYTF.

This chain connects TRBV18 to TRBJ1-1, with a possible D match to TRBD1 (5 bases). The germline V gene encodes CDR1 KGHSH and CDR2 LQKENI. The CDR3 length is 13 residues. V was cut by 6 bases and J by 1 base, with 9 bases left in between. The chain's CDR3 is CASSLGENTEAFF. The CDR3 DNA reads TGTGCCAGCTCCCTGGGGGAGAACACTGAAGCTTTCTTT.

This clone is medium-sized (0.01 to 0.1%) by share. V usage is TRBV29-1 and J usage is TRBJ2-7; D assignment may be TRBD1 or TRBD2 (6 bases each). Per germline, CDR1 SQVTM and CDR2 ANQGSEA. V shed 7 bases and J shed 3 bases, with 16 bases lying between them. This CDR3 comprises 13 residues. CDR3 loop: CSATGTAFYEQYF. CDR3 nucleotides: TGCAGCGCTACAGGGACTGCGTTCTACGAGCAGTACTTC.

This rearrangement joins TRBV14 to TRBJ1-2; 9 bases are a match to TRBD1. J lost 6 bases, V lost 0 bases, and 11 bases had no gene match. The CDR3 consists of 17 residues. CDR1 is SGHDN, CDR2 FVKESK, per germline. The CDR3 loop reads CASSQDLHGQGFDGYTF. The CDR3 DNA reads TGTGCCAGCAGCCAAGATCTCCATGGACAGGGGTTCGATGGCTACACCTTC.

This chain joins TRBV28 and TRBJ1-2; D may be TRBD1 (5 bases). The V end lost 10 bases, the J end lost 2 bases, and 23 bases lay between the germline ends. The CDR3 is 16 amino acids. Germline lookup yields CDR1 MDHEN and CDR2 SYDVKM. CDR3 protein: CATSGADFFINYGYTF. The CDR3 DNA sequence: TGTGCCACCTCCGGGGCCGACTTTTTTATAAACTATGGCTACACCTTC.

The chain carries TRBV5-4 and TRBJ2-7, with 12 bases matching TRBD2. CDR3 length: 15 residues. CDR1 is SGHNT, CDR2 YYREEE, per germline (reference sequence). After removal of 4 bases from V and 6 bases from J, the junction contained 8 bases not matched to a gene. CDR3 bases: TGTGCCAGCAGCACCCGACTAGCGGGAGTTCTCGAGCAGTACTTC. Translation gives CASSTRLAGVLEQYF. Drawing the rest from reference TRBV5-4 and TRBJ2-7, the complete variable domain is ETGVTQSPTHLIKTRGQQVTLRCSSQSGHNTVSWYQQALGQGPQFIFQYYREEENGRGNFPPRFSGLQFPNYSSELNVNALELDDSALYLCASSTRLAGVLEQYFGPGTRLTVT.

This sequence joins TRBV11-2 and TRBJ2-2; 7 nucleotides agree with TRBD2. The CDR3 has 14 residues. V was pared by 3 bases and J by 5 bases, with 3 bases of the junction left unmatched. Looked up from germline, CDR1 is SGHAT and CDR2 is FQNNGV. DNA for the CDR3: TGTGCCAGCAGCTTCGGGGGGAGGACCGGGGAGCTGTTTTTT. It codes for CASSFGGRTGELFF. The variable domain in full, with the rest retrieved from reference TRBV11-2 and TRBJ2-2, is EAGVAQSPRYKIIEKRQSVAFWCNPISGHATLYWYQQILGQGPKLLIQFQNNGVVDDSQLPKDRFSAERLKGVDSTLKIQPAKLEDSAVYLCASSFGGRTGELFFGEGSRLTVL.

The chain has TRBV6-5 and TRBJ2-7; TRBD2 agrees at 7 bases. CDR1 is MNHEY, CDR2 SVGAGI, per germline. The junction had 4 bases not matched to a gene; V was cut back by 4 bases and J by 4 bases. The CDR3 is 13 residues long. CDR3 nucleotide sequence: TGTGCCAGCAGTTTGGGGACTACATACGAGCAGTACTTC. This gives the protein CASSLGTTYEQYF.

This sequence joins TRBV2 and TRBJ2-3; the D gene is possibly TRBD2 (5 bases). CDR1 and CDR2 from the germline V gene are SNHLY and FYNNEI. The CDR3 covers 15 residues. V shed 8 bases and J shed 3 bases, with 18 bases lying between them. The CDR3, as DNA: TGTGCCAGCGAGACGGCGATGAGGGCTACAGATACGCAGTATTTT. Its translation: CASETAMRATDTQYF.

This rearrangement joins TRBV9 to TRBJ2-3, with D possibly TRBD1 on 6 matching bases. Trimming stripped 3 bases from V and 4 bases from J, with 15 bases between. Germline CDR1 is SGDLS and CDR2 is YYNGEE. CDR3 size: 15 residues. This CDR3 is CASSEGDPAADTQYF. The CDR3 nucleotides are TGTGCCAGCAGCGAGGGGGACCCTGCTGCAGATACGCAGTATTTT.

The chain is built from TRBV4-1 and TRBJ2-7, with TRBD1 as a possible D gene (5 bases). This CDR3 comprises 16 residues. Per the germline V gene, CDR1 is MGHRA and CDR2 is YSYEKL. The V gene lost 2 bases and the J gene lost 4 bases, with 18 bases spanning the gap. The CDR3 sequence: CASSQRMPPGIYEQYF. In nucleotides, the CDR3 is TGCGCCAGCAGCCAACGAATGCCCCCAGGGATTTACGAGCAGTACTTC.

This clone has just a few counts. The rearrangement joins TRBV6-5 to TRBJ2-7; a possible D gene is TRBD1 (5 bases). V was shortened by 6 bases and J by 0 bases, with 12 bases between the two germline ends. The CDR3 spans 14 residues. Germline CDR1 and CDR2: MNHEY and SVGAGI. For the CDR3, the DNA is TGTGCCAGCAGCCAGGGTCTGAGCTCCTACGAGCAGTACTTC. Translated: CASSQGLSSYEQYF.

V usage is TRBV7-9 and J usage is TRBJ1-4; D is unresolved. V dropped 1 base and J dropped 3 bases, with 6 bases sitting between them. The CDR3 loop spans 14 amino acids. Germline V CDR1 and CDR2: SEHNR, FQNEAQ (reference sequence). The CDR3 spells CASSLDLANEKLFF. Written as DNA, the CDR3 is TGTGCCAGCAGCTTAGATCTAGCTAATGAAAAACTGTTTTTT. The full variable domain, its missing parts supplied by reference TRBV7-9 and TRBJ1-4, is DTGVSQNPRHKITKRGQNVTFRCDPISEHNRLYWYRQTLGQGPEFLTYFQNEAQLEKSRLLSDRFSAERPKGSFSTLEIQRTEQGDSAMYLCASSLDLANEKLFFGSGTQLSVL.

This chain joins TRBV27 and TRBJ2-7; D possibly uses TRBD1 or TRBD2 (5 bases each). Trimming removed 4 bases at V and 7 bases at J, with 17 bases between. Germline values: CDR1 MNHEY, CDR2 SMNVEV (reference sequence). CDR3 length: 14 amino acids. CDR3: CASSSLGRPGEQYF. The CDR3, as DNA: TGTGCCAGCAGTTCGTTGGGACGCCCGGGGGAGCAGTACTTC.

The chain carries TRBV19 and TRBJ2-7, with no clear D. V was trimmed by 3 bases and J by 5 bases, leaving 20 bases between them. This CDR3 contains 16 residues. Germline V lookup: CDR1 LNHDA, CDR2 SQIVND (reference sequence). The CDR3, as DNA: TGTGCCAGTAGTATGATGGACGGTGGTCTTCGGGACGAGCAGTACTTC. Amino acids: CASSMMDGGLRDEQYF.

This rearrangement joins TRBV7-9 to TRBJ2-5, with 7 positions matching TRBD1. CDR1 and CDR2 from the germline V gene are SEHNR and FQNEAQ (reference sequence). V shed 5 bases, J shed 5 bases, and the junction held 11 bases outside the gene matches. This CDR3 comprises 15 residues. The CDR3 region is CASSGQGERRETQYF. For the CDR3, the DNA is TGTGCCAGCAGCGGGCAGGGGGAGCGGCGGGAGACCCAGTACTTC.

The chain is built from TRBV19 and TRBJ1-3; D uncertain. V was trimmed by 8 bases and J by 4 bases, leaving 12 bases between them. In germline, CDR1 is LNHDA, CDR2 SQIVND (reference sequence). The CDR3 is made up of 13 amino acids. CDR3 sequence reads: CASYEWFGNTIYF. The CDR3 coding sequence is TGTGCCAGTTACGAGTGGTTCGGAAACACCATATATTTT. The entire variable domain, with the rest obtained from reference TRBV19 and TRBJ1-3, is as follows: DGGITQSPKYLFRKEGQNVTLSCEQNLNHDAMYWYRQDPGQGLRLIYYSQIVNDFQKGDIAEGYSVSREKKESFPLTVTSAQKNPTAFYLCASYEWFGNTIYFGEGSWLTVV.